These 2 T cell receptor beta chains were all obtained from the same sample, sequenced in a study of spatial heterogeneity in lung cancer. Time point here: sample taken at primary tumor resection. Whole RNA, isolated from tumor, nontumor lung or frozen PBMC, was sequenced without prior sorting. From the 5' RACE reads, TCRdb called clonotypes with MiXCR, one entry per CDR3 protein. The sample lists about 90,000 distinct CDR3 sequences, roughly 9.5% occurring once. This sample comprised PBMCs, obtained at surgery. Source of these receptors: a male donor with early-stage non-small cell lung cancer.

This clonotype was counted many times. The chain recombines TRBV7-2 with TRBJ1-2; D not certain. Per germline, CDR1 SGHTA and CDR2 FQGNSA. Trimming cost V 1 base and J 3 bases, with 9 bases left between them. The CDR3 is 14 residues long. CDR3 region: CASSLEAGDYGYTF. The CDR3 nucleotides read TGTGCCAGCAGCTTAGAGGCGGGAGACTATGGCTACACCTTC.

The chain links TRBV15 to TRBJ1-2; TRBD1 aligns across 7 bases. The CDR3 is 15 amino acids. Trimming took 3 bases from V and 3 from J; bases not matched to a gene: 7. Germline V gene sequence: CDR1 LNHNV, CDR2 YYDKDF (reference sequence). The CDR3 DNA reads TGTGCCACCAGCAGCGGAGGCACAGGGGACTATGGCTACACCTTC. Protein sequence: CATSSGGTGDYGYTF. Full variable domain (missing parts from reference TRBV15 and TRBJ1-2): DAMVIQNPRYQVTQFGKPVTLSCSQTLNHNVMYWYQQKSSQAPKLLFHYYDKDFNNEADTPDNFQSRRPNTSFCFLDIRSPGLGDTAMYLCATSSGGTGDYGYTFGSGTRLTVV.